A selection of T cell receptor beta chains follows, all from one sample in a study of cytomegalovirus exposure and HLA in healthy donors. Using immunoSEQ multiplex PCR, the repertoire was profiled, and TCRdb retains in-frame clones only, with some absent. The sample consists of tens of thousands of clones, 94% of them appearing once. The specimen sequenced was PBMCs. These receptors were taken from a man younger than 35 in good health and CMV-seropositive. The CDR3 runs from the conserved cysteine through the conserved F or W. Each record gives: J gene, V gene, clone size, CDR3 protein. For some rows the clone size is stated as once, few or many, or as a class when expanded; others skip it.

>TRBJ2-3|TRBV5-5|NA
CASSLGTAPRTQYF
>TRBJ2-1|TRBV14|NA
CASSQGKRGNEQFF
>TRBJ1-1|TRBV5-1|NA
CASSLVPTGAEEAFF
>TRBJ1-3|TRBV11-1|NA
CASTTSPRTGNTIYF
>TRBJ1-1|TRBV19|NA
CASSMGVVNTEAFF
>TRBJ2-5|TRBV19|NA
CASSIEAGAYETQYF
>TRBJ1-4|TRBV5-1|NA
CASSSIGTGANEKLFF
>TRBJ2-7|TRBV19|NA
CASSAGGSYEQYF
>TRBJ2-1|TRBV9|NA
CASSLEFRGNEQFF
>TRBJ1-4|TRBV28|NA
CASSWLGATNEKLFF
>TRBJ2-1|TRBV9|NA
CASSAAGTENNEQFF
>TRBJ2-1|TRBV5-1|NA
CASSPALAGGFRGRFF
>TRBJ2-7|TRBV6-1|NA
CASRDTPYEQYF
>TRBJ2-1|TRBV5-1|NA
CASSLAGNEQFF
>TRBJ1-3|TRBV25-1|NA
CASSEWGISGNTIYF
>TRBJ2-3|TRBV7-9|NA
CASSFTEKAADTQYF
>TRBJ2-4|TRBV10-3|NA
CAISNSSGLNIQYF
>TRBJ2-1|TRBV10-3|NA
CAISDRLAGLDEQFF
>TRBJ1-5|TRBV18|NA
CASSPPRQGGNQPQHF
>TRBJ2-2|TRBV7-9|NA
CASSLGRNSGSSGELFF
>TRBJ2-1|TRBV28|NA
CASRLAGVLNEQFF
>TRBJ2-5|TRBV5-1|NA
CASSLASRARQETQYF
>TRBJ2-7|TRBV7-9|NA
CASSPNRDRVEEQYF
>TRBJ2-5|TRBV19|NA
CASRQVGQGKTQYF
>TRBJ2-1|TRBV4-2|NA
CASSPTQGGHEQFF
>TRBJ2-7|TRBV7-8|once
CASSLGPHYEQYF
>TRBJ2-1|TRBV2|NA
CASSDKRLVHHEQFF
>TRBJ2-7|TRBV5-1|NA
CAQQRQGGYEQYF
>TRBJ1-5|TRBV6-5|NA
CASSPTGLRNQPQHF
>TRBJ1-5|TRBV19|NA
CASSMRMGQPQHF
>TRBJ2-7|TRBV30|NA
CAWRSTVLPYEQYF
>NA|TRBV7-3|NA
CASSPGQGGEQFF
>TRBJ2-3|TRBV10-3|once
CAIREGLAGTLDTQYF